This TCR beta chain was profiled in a study of PD-1 blockade in classical Hodgkin lymphoma. Method: immunoSEQ multiplex PCR; TCRdb's copy keeps in-frame clones and lacks some. This sample has 75,000 to 100,000 clones, with roughly 79% found just once. Germline CDR1 reads MDHEN; CDR2 reads SYDVKM. The CDR3 covers 15 residues. V lost 4 bases to trimming and J lost 1 base, with 11 bases between them. Each and every patient relapsed after autologous stem cell transplantation, and patients got differing brentuximab vedotin exposure. Complete response, partial response or progressive disease was each patient's best response.

J is TRBJ1-5 and V is TRBV28; TRBD1 is a possible D gene (5 bases). This clonotype was sampled from a human donor with classical Hodgkin lymphoma. The sequencing here drew on peripheral blood mononuclear cells (PBMCs), taken before the second cycle of nivolumab. CDR3 amino acids: CASSSGGGSNQPQHF. Here the CDR3 DNA reads TGTGCCAGCAGTTCTGGGGGTGGGAGCAATCAGCCCCAGCATTTT. The full variable domain, rest sourced from reference TRBV28 and TRBJ1-5, is DVKVTQSSRYLVKRTGEKVFLECVQDMDHENMFWYRQDPGLGLRLIYFSYDVKMKEKGDIPEGYSVSREKKERFSLILESASTNQTSMYLCASSSGGGSNQPQHFGDGTRLSIL.